This TCR beta chain was recovered during a study of blood T cell repertoires in COVID-19. Overall study: Sites in the United States, Italy and Spain provided acute and convalescent COVID-19 samples. T cells, B-cell-depleted T cells, or PBMCs supplied cDNA or gDNA.

Under the authors' procedure: Nucleated cell counts were estimated from reference gene primer amplification. Only in-frame clones appear in the TCRdb table, and some are missing; sequencing was by immunoSEQ multiplex PCR. V and J calls and clone size are copied from that table; D and trimming were computed from the DNA. Among about 83,000 clones listed, roughly 76% were seen once. The V and J ends lost 4 bases and 6 bases respectively, with 4 bases between them. The CDR3 length is 12 residues. The receptor was derived from a woman of 80 years or more with active or convalescent COVID-19. This chain uses TRBV12-3 or TRBV12-4 with TRBJ1-6; no definite D call. The specimen was peripheral blood. The CDR3 DNA follows: TGTGCCAGCAGTTACGGTAATTCACCCCTCCACTTT. It yields the protein CASSYGNSPLHF.